These 24 T cell receptor beta chains originate from one sample sequenced in a study of OX40 agonist ivuxolimab in advanced cancers. The assay was immunoSEQ multiplex PCR, and TCRdb's table has in-frame clones only and misses some. The table lists around 78,000 clones, more than 80% of them singletons. The specimen comprised CD4+ or CD8+ T cells sorted from blood, sampled in a trial of the OX40 agonist ivuxolimab. Receptors originate from an adult with an advanced solid tumor such as melanoma, head and neck, liver or kidney cancer.

The chain joins TRBV4-2 to TRBJ2-7; D is perhaps TRBD1 or TRBD2 (6 bases each). Trimming took off 0 bases at V and 0 bases at J, with 12 bases between the two ends. The CDR3 is made up of 16 amino acids. CDR1 is LGHNA and CDR2 is YNFKEQ in the germline V gene. CDR3 in amino acids: CASSQDRGESSYEQYF. DNA for the CDR3: TGTGCCAGCAGCCAAGATAGGGGGGAGAGCTCCTACGAGCAGTACTTC.

The chain combines TRBV7-8 with TRBJ2-1, with D maybe TRBD2 (5 bases). Deletions cut 5 bases from V and 4 bases from J, with 15 bases between. The CDR3 is 15 residues long. Per the germline V gene, CDR1 is SGHVS and CDR2 is FQNEAQ. CDR3 in amino acids: CASSTGSGVYNEQFF. The CDR3, as DNA: TGTGCCAGCAGCACCGGCTCCGGGGTGTACAATGAGCAGTTCTTC. Full variable domain (remainder filled in from reference TRBV7-8 and TRBJ2-1): GAGVSQSPRYKVAKRGQDVALRCDPISGHVSLFWYQQALGQGPEFLTYFQNEAQLDKSGLPSDRFFAERPEGSVSTLKIQRTQQEDSAVYLCASSTGSGVYNEQFFGPGTRLTVL.

The V and J genes are TRBV2 and TRBJ1-1; possible D gene TRBD1, 5 bases. This CDR3 spans 14 amino acids. CDR1 is SNHLY and CDR2 is FYNNEI in the germline V gene. With 6 bases removed from V and 5 bases from J, the gap between germline ends came to 16 bases. The CDR3 is CASSLLWGKTEAFF. The DNA of the CDR3 is TGTGCCAGCAGCTTACTTTGGGGCAAGACTGAAGCTTTCTTT.

The chain uses TRBV5-1 and TRBJ2-3, with 8 nucleotides matching TRBD2. Germline V gene sequence: CDR1 SGHRS, CDR2 YFSETQ. Trimming cost V 2 bases and J 2 bases; bases outside gene matches: 4. The CDR3 loop spans 15 amino acids. CDR3: CASSFPSGSTDTQYF. The DNA of the CDR3 is TGCGCCAGCAGCTTTCCTAGCGGGTCCACAGATACGCAGTATTTT.

This sequence joins TRBV7-9 and TRBJ1-2; TRBD1 is a possible D gene (5 bases). This CDR3 region has 15 residues. Trimming took 5 bases from V and 4 from J, leaving 17 bases between them. The germline CDR1 and CDR2 sequences are SEHNR and FQNEAQ (reference sequence). The chain's CDR3 is CASSPVGGAIYGYTF. CDR3 sequence (DNA): TGTGCCAGCAGCCCAGTGGGAGGGGCGATCTATGGCTACACCTTC.

The chain uses TRBV30 and TRBJ2-1; D remains unclear. The CDR3 consists of 12 residues. CDR1 and CDR2 (germline): GTSNPN, SVGIG (reference sequence). The ends were cut back, 5 bases at V and 4 bases at J, with 9 bases in the middle. The CDR3 sequence is CAWGFSYNEQFF. The CDR3, as DNA: TGTGCCTGGGGATTCAGTTACAATGAGCAGTTCTTC.

The chain uses TRBV15 and TRBJ2-1; D is possibly TRBD2 (6 bases). The length of the CDR3 is 14 residues. From germline, CDR1 is LNHNV and CDR2 YYDKDF (reference sequence). V lost 1 base and J lost 6, with 10 bases in between. CDR3 DNA sequence: TGTGCCACCAGCAGAGCCGGGACTGTCAATGAGCAGTTCTTC. It is translated as CATSRAGTVNEQFF.

The V call is TRBV9, the J call TRBJ2-5; D is undetermined. CDR3 size: 15 residues. Trimming removed 0 bases at V and 3 bases at J, with 12 bases between. CDR1 is SGDLS and CDR2 is YYNGEE in the germline V gene. CDR3 protein: CASSVGATEEETQYF. The CDR3 DNA sequence: TGTGCCAGCAGCGTAGGGGCCACCGAGGAAGAGACCCAGTACTTC.

The V and J genes are TRBV10-2 and TRBJ2-2, with 11 positions matching TRBD2. Trimming at V came to 1 base and at J to 1 base, leaving 17 bases not matched to a gene. Germline V gives CDR1 WSHSY, CDR2 SAAADI. The CDR3 spans 22 residues. This chain's CDR3 is CASSEWPGLAGRLKQNTGELFF. The DNA for the CDR3 is TGCGCCAGCAGTGAGTGGCCCGGACTAGCGGGCAGACTTAAACAGAACACCGGGGAGCTGTTTTTT.

This chain connects TRBV10-2 to TRBJ1-4; 9 nucleotides agree with TRBD1. The CDR3 has 15 amino acids. V gave up 3 bases and J gave up 5 bases; unmatched junction bases: 4. Germline lookup yields CDR1 WSHSY and CDR2 SAAADI. The CDR3 DNA reads TGCGCCAGCAGTGAACAGGGGGCAGCAAATGAAAAACTGTTTTTT. This sequence encodes CASSEQGAANEKLFF.

This clone showed up just once. The chain has TRBV28 and TRBJ2-7, with 7 nucleotides matching TRBD1. This CDR3 contains 17 residues. CDR1 is MDHEN and CDR2 is SYDVKM in the germline V gene. V was pared by 4 bases and J by 2 bases, with 14 bases of the junction left unmatched. The CDR3 is CASSSRRNRGLAYEQYF. The CDR3 nucleotides are TGTGCCAGCAGTTCCAGGCGTAACAGGGGTTTAGCCTACGAGCAGTACTTC.

This rearrangement joins TRBV28 to TRBJ2-2; 7 bases fit TRBD1. The CDR3 extends over 16 amino acids. V trimming: 2 bases; J trimming: 0 bases; junction bases outside the gene matches: 3. Per the germline V gene, CDR1 is MDHEN and CDR2 is SYDVKM. CDR3 sequence: CASSLLQGANTGELFF. CDR3 bases: TGTGCCAGCAGTTTACTTCAGGGGGCGAACACCGGGGAGCTGTTTTTT.

CDR3 DNA sequence: TGTGCCAGCAGCGTAGACGCAGGGGGGAGGTACGAGCAGTACTTC. Protein product: CASSVDAGGRYEQYF. The chain uses TRBV9 and TRBJ2-5; possibly TRBD1 for D (7 bases). The J call may not be correct, given that the DNA end is closer to TRBJ2-7. CDR1 SGDLS and CDR2 YYNGEE come from the germline V gene. The CDR3 is 15 amino acids.

The V call is TRBV11-3, the J call TRBJ1-4; no definite D call. V was trimmed by 5 bases and J by 10 bases, leaving 17 bases between them. Germline V gene lookup returns CDR1 SGHNT and CDR2 YENEEA. This CDR3 region has 14 residues. The CDR3 DNA reads TGTGCCAGCAGCCCAGACAAGGATAGTGGAAAACTGTTTTTT. It specifies CASSPDKDSGKLFF.

The chain is built from TRBV2 and TRBJ2-7, with D possibly being TRBD1 (5 bases). Trimming removed 7 bases from V and 7 bases from J, with 17 bases in between. Germline V gene sequence: CDR1 SNHLY, CDR2 FYNNEI. CDR3 length: 13 residues. The CDR3 loop reads CASKGGQVEEQYF. The CDR3 bases are TGTGCCAGCAAGGGCGGACAAGTCGAAGAGCAGTACTTC.

Note on this clone: The junction differs from germline at one of its ends, possibly a read error. The chain combines TRBV5-4 with TRBJ1-1; tentative D call: TRBD1 (6 bases). This CDR3 contains 15 residues. Germline V gene sequence: CDR1 SGHNT, CDR2 YYREEE (reference sequence). The CDR3 here is CASSRDRIMNAEAFF. For the CDR3, the DNA is TGTGCCAGCAGCCGCGACAGGATTATGAACGCTGAAGCTTTCTTT.

The chain has TRBV5-1 and TRBJ2-1; TRBD2 matches 9 bases. CDR1 is SGHRS, CDR2 YFSETQ, per germline. V lost 3 bases and J lost 5; bases outside the gene matches: 6. The CDR3 contains 15 residues. In nucleotides, the CDR3 is TGCGCCAGCAGCTCTCTAGCGGGACGGCACAATGAGCAGTTCTTC. This translates into CASSSLAGRHNEQFF.

The chain links TRBV29-1 to TRBJ2-3; D may be TRBD2 (6 bases). V dropped 6 bases and J dropped 0 bases, with 13 bases sitting between them. Germline V gives CDR1 SQVTM, CDR2 ANQGSEA. This CDR3 has 14 amino acids. The CDR3 protein is CSVHTGTSTDTQYF. The CDR3 region has the DNA TGCAGCGTGCACACCGGGACTAGCACAGATACGCAGTATTTT.

This rearrangement joins TRBV18 to TRBJ2-1; weak D call: TRBD2 (6 bases). The CDR3 extends over 14 amino acids. V dropped 2 bases and J dropped 7 bases, with 12 bases sitting between them. Germline CDR1 reads KGHSH; CDR2 reads LQKENI. The CDR3 bases are TGTGCCAGCTCACCATCAGCTAGCGCGAATGAGCAGTTCTTC. Residues: CASSPSASANEQFF.

The chain uses TRBV18 and TRBJ2-2, with D perhaps being TRBD1 or TRBD2 (5 bases each). Germline V gene sequence: CDR1 KGHSH, CDR2 LQKENI. The V end was cut by 3 bases, the J end by 2 bases, with 10 bases between. The CDR3 is 15 residues long. The CDR3 loop is CASSPGTANTGELFF. The CDR3 region has the DNA TGTGCCAGCTCACCGGGGACCGCAAACACCGGGGAGCTGTTTTTT.

The chain combines TRBV18 with TRBJ2-6; D ambiguous. V dropped 2 bases and J dropped 0 bases, with 5 bases sitting between them. Germline V gene lookup returns CDR1 KGHSH and CDR2 LQKENI. CDR3 length: 15 amino acids. The CDR3 nucleotides read TGTGCCAGCTCACCAGGGAACTCTGGGGCCAACGTCCTGACTTTC. The encoded protein is CASSPGNSGANVLTF.

The chain joins TRBV4-1 to TRBJ1-5; TRBD1 is a possible D gene (6 bases). This CDR3 is 14 amino acids long. The V gene lost 3 bases and the J gene lost 4 bases, with 10 bases spanning the gap. Germline V gene sequence: CDR1 MGHRA, CDR2 YSYEKL. CDR3 DNA sequence: TGCGCCAGCAGCCAGGGACACGCTAATCAGCCCCAGCATTTT. Encoded protein: CASSQGHANQPQHF.

This chain connects TRBV5-8 to TRBJ2-7, with unresolved D. The germline CDR1 and CDR2 sequences are SGHTS and YDEGEE. Trimming removed 0 bases from V and 3 bases from J, with 10 bases in between. The CDR3 sequence is 14 residues long. This CDR3 reads CASSLGTVNYEQYF. CDR3 DNA sequence: TGTGCCAGCAGCTTGGGCACAGTTAACTACGAGCAGTACTTC.

The chain couples TRBV5-8 to TRBJ1-2; 7 bases line up with TRBD1. The germline V gene encodes CDR1 SGHTS and CDR2 YDEGEE. The CDR3 has 15 residues. The junction had 6 bases not matched to a gene; V was cut back by 4 bases and J by 0 bases. CDR3 in amino acids: CASSLGTASNYGYTF. The CDR3 DNA sequence: TGTGCCAGCAGCCTAGGGACAGCCTCTAACTATGGCTACACCTTC.